The present entry profiles one T cell receptor beta chain with its context. Its specificity is not known. Every donor contributed roughly 10 milliliters of peripheral blood by blood draw. The authors ran a second PCR of roughly 6 to 11 cycles using a sample-barcoded 5' primer and a J-beta primer mix. Sequencing of every sample gave 3 million or more CDR3-containing paired-end reads. One entry per CDR3 protein, called by TCRdb with MiXCR from the 5' RACE reads. The table records about 730,000 distinct CDR3 sequences, roughly 47% of them present only once. This CDR3 region has 13 residues. In germline, CDR1 is DFQATT, CDR2 SNEGSKA (reference sequence). This sample was taken from a study of blood T cells in healthy people across ages. Study-wide findings and caveats: Diversity of TCR beta correlated strongly with naive T cell percentage. Per million T cells, the diversity of TCR beta decreased roughly linearly as age advanced.

This TCR came from a woman aged 55 to 70 in good health. The specimen sequenced was blood. This chain uses TRBV20-1 with TRBJ2-4; 7 bases align to TRBD2. The last part of the DNA fits TRBJ2-7 better; the J call may be wrong. The CDR3 is CSAKRGGSYEQYF. The CDR3 bases are TGCAGTGCTAAGCGGGGAGGCTCCTACGAGCAGTACTTC.